This T cell receptor (beta chain) derives from a study of blood T cell repertoires in COVID-19. Looking at the study overall: Acute and convalescent COVID-19 samples came from the United States, Italy and Spain.

The V gene's germline CDR1 is SGHDN and CDR2 FVKESK. The CDR3 has 13 amino acids. The V end was cut by 4 bases, the J end by 4 bases, with 10 bases between. Clones were sequenced by immunoSEQ multiplex PCR, and TCRdb holds only the in-frame ones, with some missing. The data show 200,000 to 250,000 clones, 65% to 85% seen once. The gene calls are TRBV14 and TRBJ1-2, with D tentatively TRBD1 (6 bases). Sequences were obtained from peripheral blood. The sequence was obtained from a man in his fifties with active or convalescent COVID-19. As DNA, the CDR3 is TGTGCCAGCAGCCGGACAGTTGTCTATGGCTACACCTTC. Its translation: CASSRTVVYGYTF.